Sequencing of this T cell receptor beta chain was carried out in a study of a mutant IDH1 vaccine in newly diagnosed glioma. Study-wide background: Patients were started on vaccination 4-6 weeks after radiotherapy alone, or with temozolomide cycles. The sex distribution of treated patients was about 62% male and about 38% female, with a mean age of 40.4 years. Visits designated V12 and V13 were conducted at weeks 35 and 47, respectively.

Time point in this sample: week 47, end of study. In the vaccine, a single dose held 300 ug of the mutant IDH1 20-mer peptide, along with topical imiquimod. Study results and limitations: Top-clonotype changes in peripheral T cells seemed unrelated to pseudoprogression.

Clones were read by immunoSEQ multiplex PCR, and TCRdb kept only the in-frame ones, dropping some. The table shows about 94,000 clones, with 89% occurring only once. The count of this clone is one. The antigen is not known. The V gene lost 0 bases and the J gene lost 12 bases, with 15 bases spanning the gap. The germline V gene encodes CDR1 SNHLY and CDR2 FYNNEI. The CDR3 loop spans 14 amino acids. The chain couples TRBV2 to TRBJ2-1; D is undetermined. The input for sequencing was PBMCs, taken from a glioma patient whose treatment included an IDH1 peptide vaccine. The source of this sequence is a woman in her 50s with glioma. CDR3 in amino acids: CASSEARTSSRQFF. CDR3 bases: TGTGCCAGCAGTGAAGCGCGGACCTCAAGTAGGCAGTTCTTC.